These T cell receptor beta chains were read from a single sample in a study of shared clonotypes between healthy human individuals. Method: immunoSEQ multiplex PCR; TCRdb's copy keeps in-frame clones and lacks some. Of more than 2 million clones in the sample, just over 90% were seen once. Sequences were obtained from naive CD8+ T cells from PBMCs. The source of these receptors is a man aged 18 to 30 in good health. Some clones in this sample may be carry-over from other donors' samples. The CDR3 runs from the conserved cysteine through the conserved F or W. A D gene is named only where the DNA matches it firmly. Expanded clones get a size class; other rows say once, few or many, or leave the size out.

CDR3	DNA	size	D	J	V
CASSFSGVAYEQYF	TGTGCCAGCAGTTTTAGCGGAGTTGCCTACGAGCAGTACTTC	NA	NA	TRBJ2-7	TRBV27
CASSVDSGRTGELFF	TGTGCCAGCAGCGTAGATAGCGGGAGAACCGGGGAGCTGTTTTTT	NA	TRBD2	TRBJ2-2	TRBV9
CASSVGRSSYNEQFF	TGTGCCAGCAGTGTGGGGAGGAGCTCCTACAATGAGCAGTTCTTC	NA	NA	TRBJ2-1	TRBV6-1
CASSPSGAPSYNEQFF	TGTGCCAGCAGCCCCAGCGGGGCCCCCTCCTACAATGAGCAGTTCTTC	NA	TRBD2	TRBJ2-1	TRBV9
CASSESRAQDTSTDTQYF	TGCGCCAGCAGTGAGTCCAGGGCACAGGACACTAGCACAGATACGCAGTATTTT	NA	NA	TRBJ2-3	TRBV10-1
CATSRRTGYYEQYF	TGTGCCACCAGCAGGAGGACAGGTTACTACGAGCAGTACTTC	NA	TRBD1	TRBJ2-7	TRBV15
CASHPLGMISGNTIYF	TGTGCCAGTCACCCGTTGGGGATGATCTCTGGAAACACCATATATTTT	once	NA	TRBJ1-3	TRBV19
CASSNHRAPDTGELFF	TGTGCCAGTAGTAATCACAGGGCCCCTGACACCGGGGAGCTGTTTTTT	NA	NA	TRBJ2-2	TRBV19
CAISPSLAGSTDTQYF	TGTGCCATCAGTCCTTCTTTAGCAGGGAGCACAGATACGCAGTATTTT	NA	NA	TRBJ2-3	TRBV10-3
CASRRTGENYGYTF	TGTGCCAGCAGGCGAACAGGAGAGAACTATGGCTACACCTTC	NA	NA	TRBJ1-2	TRBV11-2
CASSEWASVGEMNTEAFF	TGTGCCAGCAGTGAATGGGCTAGTGTGGGAGAGATGAACACTGAAGCTTTCTTT	once	NA	TRBJ1-1	TRBV6-1
CASSFTGTGSYEQYF	TGTGCCAGCAGTTTCACGGGGACGGGATCCTACGAGCAGTACTTC	NA	NA	TRBJ2-7	TRBV27
CASSSDRGWETQYF	TGTGCCAGCAGCTCGGACAGGGGGTGGGAGACCCAGTACTTC	NA	TRBD1	TRBJ2-5	TRBV7-8
CASSGQTQETQYF	TGTGCCAGCAGTGGGCAGACCCAAGAGACCCAGTACTTC	NA	NA	TRBJ2-5	TRBV6-1
CASSEAMPGALQETQYF	TGTGCCAGCAGTGAAGCGATGCCAGGGGCGCTCCAAGAGACCCAGTACTTC	NA	NA	TRBJ2-5	TRBV6-1
CASSLSTRAPLRTGELFF	TGTGCCAGCAGTTTATCGACTAGGGCCCCGTTGAGGACCGGGGAGCTGTTTTTT	NA	NA	TRBJ2-2	TRBV27
CASSVTVISNTGELFF	TGTGCCAGCAGCGTAACAGTGATCTCGAACACCGGGGAGCTGTTTTTT	NA	NA	TRBJ2-2	TRBV9